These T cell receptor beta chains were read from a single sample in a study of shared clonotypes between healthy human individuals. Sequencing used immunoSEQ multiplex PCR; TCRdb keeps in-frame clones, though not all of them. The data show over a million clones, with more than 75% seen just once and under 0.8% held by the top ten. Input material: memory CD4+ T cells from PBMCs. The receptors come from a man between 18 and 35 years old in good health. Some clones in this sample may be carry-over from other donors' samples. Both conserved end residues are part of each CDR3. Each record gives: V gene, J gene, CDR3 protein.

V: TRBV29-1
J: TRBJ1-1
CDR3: CSAEPGGTEAFF

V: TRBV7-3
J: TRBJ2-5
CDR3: CASSLPPGLAGWETQYF

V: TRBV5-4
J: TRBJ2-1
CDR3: CASREGQKLYNEQFF

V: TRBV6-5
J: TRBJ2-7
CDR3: CASSLNRALYEQYF

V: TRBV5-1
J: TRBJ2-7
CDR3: CASSSSGQYEQYF

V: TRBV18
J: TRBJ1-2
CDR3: CASSPQGTGGLPRYTF

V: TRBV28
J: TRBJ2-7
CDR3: CASSLGGQWEQYF

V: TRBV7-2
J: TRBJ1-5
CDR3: CASSPPNQPQHF

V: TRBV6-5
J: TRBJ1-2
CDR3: CASSYSGPTSKGYTF

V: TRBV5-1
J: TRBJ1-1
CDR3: CASSLVQGVYTEAFF

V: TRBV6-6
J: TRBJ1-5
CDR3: CASRYQGADQPQHF

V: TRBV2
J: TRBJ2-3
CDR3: CASSDRPMISGEDTQYF

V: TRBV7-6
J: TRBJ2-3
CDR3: CASSLLTTGALDTQYF

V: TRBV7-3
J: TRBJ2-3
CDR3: CASSQGDTQYF

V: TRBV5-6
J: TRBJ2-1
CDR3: CASSLGLAGGDEQFF

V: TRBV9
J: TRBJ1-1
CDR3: CASSAGTTPGVNTEAFF

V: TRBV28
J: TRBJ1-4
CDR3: CASSLWGLENQNEKLFF

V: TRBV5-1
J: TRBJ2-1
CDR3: CASSLDRGQYNEQFF